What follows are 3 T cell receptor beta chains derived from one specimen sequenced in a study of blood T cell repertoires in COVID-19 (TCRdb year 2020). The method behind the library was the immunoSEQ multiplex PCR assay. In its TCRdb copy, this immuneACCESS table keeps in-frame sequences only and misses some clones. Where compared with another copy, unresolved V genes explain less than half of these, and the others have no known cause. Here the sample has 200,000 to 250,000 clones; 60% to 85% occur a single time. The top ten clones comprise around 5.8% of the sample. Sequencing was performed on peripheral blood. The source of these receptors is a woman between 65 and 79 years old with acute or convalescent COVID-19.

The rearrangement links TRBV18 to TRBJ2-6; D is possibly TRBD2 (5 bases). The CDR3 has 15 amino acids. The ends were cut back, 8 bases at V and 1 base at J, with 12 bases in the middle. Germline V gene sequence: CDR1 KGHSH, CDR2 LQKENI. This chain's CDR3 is CASTTGESGANVLTF. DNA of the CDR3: TGTGCCAGCACAACCGGGGAGTCTGGGGCCAACGTCCTGACTTTC.

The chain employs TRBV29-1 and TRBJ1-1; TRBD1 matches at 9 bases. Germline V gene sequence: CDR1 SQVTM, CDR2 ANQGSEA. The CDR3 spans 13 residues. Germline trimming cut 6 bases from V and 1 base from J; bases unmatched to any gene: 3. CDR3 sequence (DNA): TGCAGCGTAACAGGGGGCAGGAACACTGAAGCTTTCTTT. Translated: CSVTGGRNTEAFF. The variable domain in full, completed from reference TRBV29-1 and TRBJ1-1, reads SAVISQKPSRDICQRGTSLTIQCQVDSQVTMMFWYRQQPGQSLTLIATANQGSEATYESGFVIDKFPISRPNLTFSTLTVSNMSPEDSSIYLCSVTGGRNTEAFFGQGTRLTVV.

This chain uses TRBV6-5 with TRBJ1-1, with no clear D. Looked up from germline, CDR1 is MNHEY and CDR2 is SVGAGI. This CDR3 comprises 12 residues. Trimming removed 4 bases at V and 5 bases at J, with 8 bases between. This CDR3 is CASSWPVTEAFF. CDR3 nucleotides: TGTGCCAGCAGTTGGCCAGTGACTGAAGCTTTCTTT.